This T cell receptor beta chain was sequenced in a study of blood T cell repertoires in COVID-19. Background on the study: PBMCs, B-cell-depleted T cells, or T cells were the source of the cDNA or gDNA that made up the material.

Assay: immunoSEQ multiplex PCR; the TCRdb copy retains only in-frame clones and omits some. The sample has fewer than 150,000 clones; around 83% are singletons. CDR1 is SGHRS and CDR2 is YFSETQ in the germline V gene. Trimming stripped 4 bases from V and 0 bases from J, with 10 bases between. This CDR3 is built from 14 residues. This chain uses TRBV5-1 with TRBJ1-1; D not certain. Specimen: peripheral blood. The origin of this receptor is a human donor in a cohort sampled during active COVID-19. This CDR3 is CASSRGSLNTEAFF. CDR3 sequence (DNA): TGCGCCAGCAGCCGAGGATCGCTGAACACTGAAGCTTTCTTT.